This passage covers 22 T cell receptor beta chains from one sample sequenced in a study of shared clonotypes between healthy human individuals. It was CD45RO-negative cells, positively selected for CCR7, that made up naive CD8 cells, with terminally differentiated effector memory CD45RA+ cells excluded. Repertoires were generated with immunoSEQ multiplex PCR, while TCRdb's copy carries only in-frame clones and drops some. This sample has millions of clones; about 93% occur once, and the top ten carry over 1.5%. The specimen was naive CD8+ T cells from PBMCs. Receptors originate from a man younger than 35 in good health. Some clones in this sample may be carry-over from other donors' samples.

This rearrangement joins TRBV6-5 to TRBJ2-2; tentatively, D is TRBD1 or TRBD2 (5 bases each). Trimming took 6 bases from V and 5 from J, leaving 13 bases between them. Germline V lookup: CDR1 MNHEY, CDR2 SVGAGI. This CDR3 region has 14 residues. CDR3 in DNA: TGTGCCAGCAGAGGGACCCTCGGTACCGGGGAGCTGTTTTTT. This codes for CASRGTLGTGELFF.

The genes are TRBV7-9 and TRBJ2-2, with D possibly being TRBD1 (5 bases). CDR1 and CDR2 from the germline V gene are SEHNR and FQNEAQ (reference sequence). The CDR3 has 14 residues. Trimming stripped 5 bases from V and 2 bases from J, with 9 bases between. DNA for the CDR3: TGTGCCAGCAGCCCGACAGTCAACACCGGGGAGCTGTTTTTT. Translated, it gives CASSPTVNTGELFF.

V and J are TRBV7-8 and TRBJ2-2, with TRBD2 matching over 10 bases. V was clipped by 2 bases and J by 0 bases; unmatched bases: 3. This CDR3 contains 17 residues. Germline CDR1 SGHVS, CDR2 FQNEAQ. The DNA of the CDR3 is TGTGCCAGCAGCTTAAATAGCGGGAGGCCGAACACCGGGGAGCTGTTTTTT. Protein product: CASSLNSGRPNTGELFF.

This chain connects TRBV27 to TRBJ2-7; 9 bases are a match to TRBD2. The CDR3 is 15 residues long. The J segment lost 4 bases and the V segment lost 4 bases, leaving 8 bases of the junction unmatched. Germline CDR1 MNHEY, CDR2 SMNVEV (reference sequence). The CDR3 here is CASSSPSGTRYEQYF. In nucleotides, the CDR3 is TGTGCCAGCAGTTCCCCTAGCGGGACTAGGTACGAGCAGTACTTC.

This sequence joins TRBV7-9 and TRBJ1-2, with 8 bases lining up with TRBD1. The CDR3 consists of 14 residues. Germline assignment: CDR1 SEHNR and CDR2 FQNEAQ (reference sequence). The V segment lost 5 bases and the J segment 4 bases; nucleotides outside the gene matches: 6. In DNA, the CDR3 is TGTGCCAGCAGCATCGACAGGGGACCCTATGGCTACACCTTC. Translating gives CASSIDRGPYGYTF.

In DNA form, the CDR3 reads TGTGCCAGCAGTCGGACTCAAAACCGGGGCCTTGGCTACACCTTC. Translated, it gives CASSRTQNRGLGYTF. The V gene is TRBV27, the J gene TRBJ1-2; tentative D call: TRBD1 (5 bases). V lost 5 bases and J lost 7, with 20 bases in between. CDR1 and CDR2 (germline): MNHEY, SMNVEV (reference sequence). The CDR3 contains 15 residues.

V gene TRBV2 combines with J gene TRBJ1-2; possible D gene TRBD1, 5 bases. V lost 2 bases and J 5 bases, leaving 15 bases between the germline ends. Germline CDR1 is SNHLY and CDR2 is FYNNEI. CDR3 length: 15 amino acids. The CDR3 DNA sequence: TGTGCCAGCAGTGAAATAGGCGTCGGGGGGTATGGCTACACCTTC. It translates to CASSEIGVGGYGYTF.

This clone was seen just once. CDR3 sequence reads: CASSQDPGTGTYEQYF. CDR3 coding DNA: TGCGCCAGCAGCCAAGACCCCGGGACAGGAACCTACGAGCAGTACTTC. The chain employs TRBV4-1 and TRBJ2-7, with 8 bases aligning to TRBD1. Germline V lookup: CDR1 MGHRA, CDR2 YSYEKL. The V segment lost 0 bases and the J segment 2 bases; nucleotides outside the gene matches: 6. The CDR3 is 16 residues long.

The rearrangement joins TRBV13 to TRBJ2-3, with D perhaps matching TRBD1 (5 bases). The CDR3 consists of 14 residues. The V gene's germline CDR1 is PRHDT and CDR2 FYEKMQ (reference sequence). V was trimmed by 5 bases and J by 6 bases, leaving 15 bases between them. CDR3 in amino acids: CASSEPTVRDTQYF. The CDR3, as DNA: TGTGCCAGCAGCGAGCCGACAGTCAGGGATACGCAGTATTTT.

The chain combines TRBV9 with TRBJ2-2, with a tentative D call TRBD1 (5 bases). The CDR3 contains 16 residues. Germline-derived CDR1 and CDR2 are SGDLS and YYNGEE. V dropped 0 bases and J dropped 5 bases, with 14 bases sitting between them. The CDR3 DNA reads TGTGCCAGCAGCGTAGGTGTGGGGCGCGGAACCGGGGAGCTGTTTTTT. It translates to CASSVGVGRGTGELFF.

A word on this clone: This CDR3 is also generated by other DNA sequences in the sample. The chain links TRBV27 to TRBJ2-1; 11 bases are a match to TRBD2. V was clipped by 2 bases and J by 4 bases; unmatched bases: 1. The CDR3 has 15 residues. Germline assignment: CDR1 MNHEY and CDR2 SMNVEV (reference sequence). CDR3 protein: CASSLLAGGYNEQFF. The DNA for the CDR3 is TGTGCCAGCAGTTTACTAGCGGGGGGTTACAATGAGCAGTTCTTC.

The gene calls are TRBV27 and TRBJ1-1, with D uncertain. Trimming removed 2 bases at V and 3 bases at J, with 13 bases between. Germline lookup yields CDR1 MNHEY and CDR2 SMNVEV (reference sequence). This CDR3 contains 15 residues. In DNA, the CDR3 is TGTGCCAGCAGTTTACAAGCGGGCCGGGACACTGAAGCTTTCTTT. As protein: CASSLQAGRDTEAFF.

The V and J genes are TRBV11-2 and TRBJ2-1; 9 bases align to TRBD2. The length of the CDR3 is 17 residues. V was pared by 2 bases and J by 8 bases, with 13 bases of the junction left unmatched. Germline assignment: CDR1 SGHAT and CDR2 FQNNGV. The CDR3 here is CASSLSASGIMIHEQFF. DNA for the CDR3: TGTGCCAGCAGCTTAAGCGCTAGCGGGATAATGATCCATGAGCAGTTCTTC.

Note on this clone: This sample includes further DNA sequences coding for the same CDR3. The CDR3 region is CASSFTGGNQPQHF. CDR3 bases: TGTGCCAGCAGTTTTACGGGGGGCAATCAGCCCCAGCATTTT. The chain links TRBV27 to TRBJ1-5; tentative D call: TRBD1 (5 bases). Trimming shortened V by 3 bases and J by 2 bases, and 8 bases separated the two germline ends. The CDR3 sequence is 14 residues long. Germline CDR1 is MNHEY and CDR2 is SMNVEV (reference sequence).

The gene calls are TRBV7-9 and TRBJ2-7; unclear D gene. V lost 4 bases and J 0 bases, leaving 7 bases between the germline ends. The CDR3 extends over 13 amino acids. Germline CDR1 SEHNR, CDR2 FQNEAQ (reference sequence). The CDR3 is CASSSYSSYEQYF. The CDR3 DNA is TGTGCCAGCAGCTCCTACAGCTCCTACGAGCAGTACTTC.

Worth noting for this clone: The sample has other DNA sequences that encode this CDR3 too. The chain combines TRBV9 with TRBJ1-3; D might be TRBD1 (6 bases). The CDR3 extends over 13 amino acids. V lost 5 bases to trimming and J lost 3 bases, with 9 bases between them. Germline V gene data show CDR1 as SGDLS and CDR2 as YYNGEE. The DNA for the CDR3 is TGTGCCAGCAGGGGGGCCCTTGGAAACACCATATATTTT. Residues: CASRGALGNTIYF.

This rearrangement joins TRBV7-8 to TRBJ2-1, with 12 bases that match TRBD2. This CDR3 region has 18 residues. CDR1 is SGHVS, CDR2 FQNEAQ, per germline. V shed 5 bases and J 4 bases; nucleotides not matched to a gene: 12. This CDR3 is CASSPYSGLAGLYNEQFF. DNA of the CDR3: TGTGCCAGCAGCCCCTACTCGGGACTAGCGGGCCTTTACAATGAGCAGTTCTTC.

The V call is TRBV5-8, the J call TRBJ2-1; D not certain. Germline-derived CDR1 and CDR2 are SGHTS and YDEGEE. V was cut by 2 bases and J by 10 bases, with 13 bases left in between. CDR3 length: 13 residues. The CDR3 DNA sequence: TGTGCCAGCAGCTTACGACTCGTCATGGAGCAGTTCTTC. It translates to CASSLRLVMEQFF.

J is TRBJ2-1 and V is TRBV19, with D possibly matching TRBD2 (7 bases). Germline-derived CDR1 and CDR2 are LNHDA and SQIVND (reference sequence). V lost 5 bases and J lost 0, with 23 bases in between. The CDR3 consists of 19 residues. The chain's CDR3 is CASSPGGGVVTSSYNEQFF. The DNA for the CDR3 is TGTGCCAGTAGTCCCGGAGGGGGGGTTGTTACAAGCTCCTACAATGAGCAGTTCTTC.

V is TRBV15 and J is TRBJ1-4; D is unclear. CDR3 length: 14 residues. The germline V gene has CDR1 LNHNV and CDR2 YYDKDF (reference sequence). The V gene lost 0 bases and the J gene lost 16 bases, with 18 bases spanning the gap. The CDR3 reads CATSRDESPRSGFF. The CDR3 region has the DNA TGTGCCACCAGCAGAGATGAGTCCCCAAGATCAGGGTTTTTT.

CDR3 sequence: CASSPRLAGGRRTDTQYF. The CDR3 DNA reads TGTGCCAGCAGCCCCCGGCTAGCGGGAGGCCGACGCACAGATACGCAGTATTTT. The J gene is TRBJ2-3, the V gene TRBV12-1; no DNA check was done on the table's D call, TRBD2. TRBV12-1 is recorded as a pseudogene. CDR3 length equals 18 residues.

This chain joins TRBV5-1 and TRBJ1-3; D uncertain. The V and J ends lost 4 bases and 0 bases respectively, with 14 bases between them. The length of the CDR3 is 16 residues. Germline-derived CDR1 and CDR2 are SGHRS and YFSETQ. The CDR3 DNA reads TGCGCCAGCAGCCCCGGACCGATCGCCTCTGGAAACACCATATATTTT. Residues: CASSPGPIASGNTIYF. Variable domain in full (rest from reference TRBV5-1 and TRBJ1-3): KAGVTQTPRYLIKTRGQQVTLSCSPISGHRSVSWYQQTPGQGLQFLFEYFSETQRNKGNFPGRFSGRQFSNSRSEMNVSTLELGDSALYLCASSPGPIASGNTIYFGEGSWLTVV.